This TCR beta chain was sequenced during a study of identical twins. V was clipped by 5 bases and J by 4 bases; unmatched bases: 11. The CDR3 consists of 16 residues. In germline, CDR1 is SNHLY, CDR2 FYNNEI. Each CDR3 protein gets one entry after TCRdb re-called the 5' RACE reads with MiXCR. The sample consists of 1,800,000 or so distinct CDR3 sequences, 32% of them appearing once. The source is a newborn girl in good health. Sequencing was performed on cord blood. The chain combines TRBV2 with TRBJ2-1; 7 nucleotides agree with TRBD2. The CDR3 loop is CASSSLRDYPYNEQFF. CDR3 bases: TGTGCCAGCAGTTCGCTCCGGGACTACCCTTACAATGAGCAGTTCTTC.